Presented here are 5 T cell receptor beta chains from one specimen sequenced in a study of Tregs in tolerant kidney transplant recipients (dated by TCRdb to about 2019). The protocol used for the library was the immunoSEQ multiplex PCR assay. TCRdb's version of the immuneACCESS table is confined to in-frame rearrangements and falls short of the full clone set. An unresolved V gene accounts for under half of the shortfall where checked; the remainder is of unknown origin. This sample comprises 60,000 or so clones, 80% to 90% of them detected only once. The ten largest clonotypes hold around 5.2% of the sample. The specimen sequenced was CD4+ T cells from blood. These receptors were taken from a human donor in good health.

This chain joins TRBV11-3 and TRBJ2-7, with 7 bases lining up with TRBD2. CDR3 size: 14 residues. CDR1 is SGHNT, CDR2 YENEEA, per germline. J was trimmed by 4 bases and V by 6 bases; bases with no gene match: 9. The CDR3 sequence is CASSQTGLIYEQYF. CDR3 bases: TGTGCCAGCAGTCAAACGGGACTAATATACGAGCAGTACTTC.

The rearrangement joins TRBV6-6 to TRBJ1-2, with 10 bases aligning to TRBD1. This CDR3 has 16 amino acids. The germline gives CDR1 MNHNY, CDR2 SVGAGI (reference sequence). V was clipped by 2 bases and J by 1 base; unmatched bases: 4. Written as DNA, the CDR3 is TGTGCCAGCAGTTACGAGGGACAGGGGATTAACTATGGCTACACCTTC. It encodes CASSYEGQGINYGYTF.

The CDR3 bases are TGTGCCACCTCGGGCCAGCGGGACACTGAAGCTTTCTTT. Amino acids: CATSGQRDTEAFF. The chain couples TRBV11-2 to TRBJ1-1; D ambiguous. The CDR3 contains 13 residues. Trimming left V 10 bases short and J 3 bases short, with 15 bases between. From germline, CDR1 is SGHAT and CDR2 FQNNGV.

The rearrangement links TRBV5-1 to TRBJ2-7; D remains unclear. The germline CDR1 and CDR2 sequences are SGHRS and YFSETQ. The CDR3 extends over 15 amino acids. Trimming stripped 0 bases from V and 6 bases from J, with 16 bases between. CDR3 nucleotide sequence: TGCGCCAGCAGCTTGGAACCCCCTCCTCTTTCCGAGCAGTACTTC. It encodes CASSLEPPPLSEQYF.

This chain connects TRBV19 to TRBJ1-1; D is possibly TRBD1 (5 bases). This CDR3 is built from 15 residues. Germline lookup yields CDR1 LNHDA and CDR2 SQIVND (reference sequence). V was shortened by 4 bases and J by 0 bases, with 12 bases between the two germline ends. Here the CDR3 reads CASSKGRRMNTEAFF. The CDR3 DNA follows: TGTGCCAGTAGTAAGGGGAGGAGGATGAACACTGAAGCTTTCTTT.